These 27 T cell receptor beta chains share one sample of origin, sequenced in a study of CD8+ T cells in alopecia areata. Treatment given: oral pan-JAK inhibitor, 5-10 mg twice daily. The authors extracted RNA and reverse transcribed it into cDNA as the sequencing template. Sequenced by immunoSEQ multiplex PCR; TCRdb stores in-frame clones only, minus some. The sample has nearly 95,000 clones, around 71% seen once; the top ten hold around 16%. The sample consisted of CD8+ T cells sorted from blood, taken between weeks 44 and 45, from a patient treated with tofacitinib. The receptors stem from a human donor with alopecia areata.

The genes are TRBV29-1 and TRBJ1-2; D is uncertain. Trimming cost V 7 bases and J 4 bases, with 7 bases left between them. The CDR3 spans 10 residues. In germline, CDR1 is SQVTM, CDR2 ANQGSEA. The CDR3 reads CSDDIYGYTF. The CDR3 region has the DNA TGCAGCGATGATATCTATGGCTACACCTTC.

This clone occurred once. The chain carries TRBV10-1 and TRBJ2-1; TRBD1 matches at 10 bases. Trimming at V came to 6 bases and at J to 3 bases, leaving 8 bases not matched to a gene. Germline V CDR1 and CDR2: WNHNN, SYGVQD (reference sequence). CDR3 size: 16 residues. Here the CDR3 reads CASSPSGQGLYNEQFF. The CDR3 DNA sequence: TGCGCCAGCAGCCCTTCGGGACAGGGGCTCTACAATGAGCAGTTCTTC.

This chain joins TRBV19 and TRBJ1-2; no firm D call. Trimming stripped 7 bases from V and 3 bases from J, with 15 bases between. Looked up from germline, CDR1 is LNHDA and CDR2 is SQIVND (reference sequence). The CDR3 covers 14 residues. CDR3 DNA sequence: TGTGCCAGTATCTCGACTGCCGCTGACTATGGCTACACCTTC. It codes for CASISTAADYGYTF.

The rearrangement links TRBV7-2 to TRBJ2-7, with 12 bases matching TRBD2. The V gene's germline CDR1 is SGHTA and CDR2 FQGNSA. Trimming removed 5 bases from V and 2 bases from J; junction bases left unmatched: 10. The CDR3 extends over 17 amino acids. The CDR3 nucleotides are TGTGCCAGCAGCCTCCAATCACTAGCGGGGGGACCCTACGAGCAGTACTTC. Protein: CASSLQSLAGGPYEQYF.

In this sample, this clone turned up once. The CDR3 DNA follows: TGTGCCAGCAGCCCCGGGACCGGGGAGCTGTTTTTT. This codes for CASSPGTGELFF. The rearrangement links TRBV4-2 to TRBJ2-2, with D unclear. The CDR3 is 12 amino acids. The V end lost 4 bases, the J end lost 5 bases, and 5 bases lay between the germline ends. Germline V gene data show CDR1 as LGHNA and CDR2 as YNFKEQ.

This chain connects TRBV29-1 to TRBJ2-2; 7 bases are a match to TRBD2. The CDR3 runs 14 residues. With 6 bases clipped from V and 3 bases from J, the junction kept 7 bases outside the gene matches. The germline V gene encodes CDR1 SQVTM and CDR2 ANQGSEA. For the CDR3, the DNA is TGCAGCGTAGGCAGCGGGGTCTACACCGGGGAGCTGTTTTTT. Translation gives CSVGSGVYTGELFF.

This clone came up once. The V and J genes are TRBV30 and TRBJ2-7, with no clear D. Germline V gives CDR1 GTSNPN, CDR2 SVGIG (reference sequence). The CDR3 runs to 14 residues. V was pared by 7 bases and J by 2 bases, with 18 bases between. The CDR3 nucleotides are TGTGCCTTCTTGAGGACCCACAGCCCCTACGAGCAGTACTTC. It codes for CAFLRTHSPYEQYF. Full variable domain (missing parts from reference TRBV30 and TRBJ2-7): SQTIHQWPATLVQPVGSPLSLECTVEGTSNPNLYWYRQAAGRGLQLLFYSVGIGQISSEVPQNLSASRPQDRQFILSSKKLLLSDSGFYLCAFLRTHSPYEQYFGPGTRLTVT.

This clone was seen a handful of times. The chain has TRBV29-1 and TRBJ1-2; weak D call: TRBD1 (5 bases). The germline gives CDR1 SQVTM, CDR2 ANQGSEA. V shed 8 bases and J shed 8 bases, with 24 bases lying between them. This CDR3 has 14 residues. For the CDR3, the DNA is TGCAGCTCTCCCCCCCAGGGTCCTTGGGACGGCTACACCTTC. Amino acid sequence: CSSPPQGPWDGYTF.

The chain employs TRBV7-9 and TRBJ2-2; TRBD1 aligns across 8 bases. V lost 5 bases, J lost 1 base, and 6 bases stayed unmatched. Germline CDR1 is SEHNR and CDR2 is FQNEAQ (reference sequence). The CDR3 runs to 16 residues. The CDR3 is CASSPDGTGNTGELFF. CDR3 bases: TGTGCCAGCAGCCCAGACGGGACAGGGAACACCGGGGAGCTGTTTTTT.

In this sample, this clone turned up a few times. This chain joins TRBV29-1 and TRBJ1-2, with D hard to call. V gave up 3 bases and J gave up 8 bases, with 13 bases separating them. The CDR3 covers 12 residues. The germline V gene has CDR1 SQVTM and CDR2 ANQGSEA. The CDR3 coding sequence is TGCAGCGTTGATGAGGGCCCGGGGGGCTACACCTTC. Translated: CSVDEGPGGYTF. The full variable domain, rest sourced from reference TRBV29-1 and TRBJ1-2, is SAVISQKPSRDICQRGTSLTIQCQVDSQVTMMFWYRQQPGQSLTLIATANQGSEATYESGFVIDKFPISRPNLTFSTLTVSNMSPEDSSIYLCSVDEGPGGYTFGSGTRLTVV.

In its sample, this clone was seen a few times. The gene calls are TRBV29-1 and TRBJ1-2; D gene unclear. This CDR3 has 10 amino acids. V lost 5 bases and J 9 bases, leaving 10 bases between the germline ends. Germline V gene data show CDR1 as SQVTM and CDR2 as ANQGSEA. CDR3 loop: CSVLDRRYTF. The CDR3 DNA sequence: TGCAGCGTTCTCGACCGTCGCTACACCTTC. The variable domain in full, with the rest retrieved from reference TRBV29-1 and TRBJ1-2, is SAVISQKPSRDICQRGTSLTIQCQVDSQVTMMFWYRQQPGQSLTLIATANQGSEATYESGFVIDKFPISRPNLTFSTLTVSNMSPEDSSIYLCSVLDRRYTFGSGTRLTVV.

The rearrangement links TRBV15 to TRBJ1-1; weak D call: TRBD1 (6 bases). Per germline, CDR1 LNHNV and CDR2 YYDKDF (reference sequence). Trimming took 5 bases from V and 5 from J, leaving 9 bases between them. CDR3 length: 12 amino acids. The CDR3 is CATSEGGTEAFF. CDR3 DNA sequence: TGTGCCACCAGCGAAGGGGGGACTGAAGCTTTCTTT.

The rearrangement joins TRBV7-9 to TRBJ2-1, with D hard to call. The CDR3 runs 13 residues. Looked up from germline, CDR1 is SEHNR and CDR2 is FQNEAQ (reference sequence). V dropped 1 base and J dropped 3 bases, with 4 bases sitting between them. CDR3 amino acids: CASSLGDYNEQFF. CDR3 nucleotide sequence: TGTGCCAGCAGCTTAGGGGACTACAATGAGCAGTTCTTC.

The rearrangement links TRBV5-1 to TRBJ2-2; possibly TRBD1 for D (6 bases). The germline V gene encodes CDR1 SGHRS and CDR2 YFSETQ. Trimming left V 2 bases short and J 7 bases short, with 15 bases between. There are 15 residues in the CDR3. CDR3 sequence (DNA): TGCGCCAGCAGCTTCGTGGACAGACCTAACGGGGAGCTGTTTTTT. Its translation is CASSFVDRPNGELFF.

For the CDR3, the DNA is TGTGCCAGTGGGACAGAGGACTATGGCTACACCTTC. It codes for CASGTEDYGYTF. The J gene is TRBJ1-2, the V gene TRBV19, with 7 nucleotides matching TRBD1. V lost 8 bases, J lost 3 bases, and 3 bases stayed unmatched. CDR3 length: 12 amino acids. CDR1 and CDR2 from the germline V gene are LNHDA and SQIVND (reference sequence).

This clone was counted only a few times. The V call is TRBV4-1, the J call TRBJ2-1, with D possibly being TRBD1 (6 bases). Trimming left V 0 bases short and J 4 bases short, with 10 bases between. The germline gives CDR1 MGHRA, CDR2 YSYEKL. This CDR3 contains 15 residues. CDR3 residues: CASSQDQGGYNEQFF. In nucleotides, the CDR3 is TGCGCCAGCAGCCAAGATCAAGGGGGATACAATGAGCAGTTCTTC.

The genes are TRBV7-2 and TRBJ2-7; 7 nucleotides line up with TRBD2. The V gene's germline CDR1 is SGHTA and CDR2 FQGNSA. The CDR3 covers 13 residues. V trimming: 5 bases; J trimming: 1 base; junction bases outside the gene matches: 2. For the CDR3, the DNA is TGTGCCAGCAGCCCAGCGGGGTCCTACGAGCAGTACTTC. This encodes CASSPAGSYEQYF.

The J gene is TRBJ2-1, the V gene TRBV4-1; D is undetermined. There are 13 residues in the CDR3. The V end lost 0 bases, the J end lost 5 bases, and 5 bases lay between the germline ends. CDR1 is MGHRA and CDR2 is YSYEKL in the germline V gene. Written as DNA, the CDR3 is TGCGCCAGCAGCCAAGATTTAGACAATGAGCAGTTCTTC. Its translation: CASSQDLDNEQFF.

In DNA, the CDR3 is TGCAGCGTCCCCGCTAAGGCCTATGGCTACACCTTC. Residues: CSVPAKAYGYTF. This chain links TRBV29-1 with TRBJ1-2; D gene ambiguous. CDR3 length: 12 amino acids. Germline CDR1 SQVTM, CDR2 ANQGSEA. V was shortened by 6 bases and J by 4 bases, with 12 bases between the two germline ends.

The chain is built from TRBV9 and TRBJ2-3; D remains ambiguous. The CDR3 sequence is 13 residues long. Trimming removed 4 bases at V and 4 bases at J, with 10 bases between. Looked up from germline, CDR1 is SGDLS and CDR2 is YYNGEE. CDR3 nucleotides: TGTGCCAGCAGCCTGAAGCGAGCAGATACGCAGTATTTT. As protein: CASSLKRADTQYF.

The rearrangement joins TRBV2 to TRBJ2-4; possibly TRBD1 for D (6 bases). This CDR3 spans 14 amino acids. CDR1 is SNHLY and CDR2 is FYNNEI in the germline V gene. V lost 4 bases and J lost 5, with 12 bases in between. CDR3 region: CASSVRDKQNIQYF. The CDR3 region has the DNA TGTGCCAGCAGTGTCCGGGACAAGCAAAACATTCAGTACTTC.

The chain combines TRBV9 with TRBJ2-2, with D tentatively TRBD1 (5 bases). This CDR3 has 14 residues. Germline loops: CDR1 SGDLS, CDR2 YYNGEE. Deletions cut 1 base from V and 7 bases from J, with 11 bases between. The DNA for the CDR3 is TGTGCCAGCAGCGTACAAGGGGTGGACGGGGAGCTGTTTTTT. Translated: CASSVQGVDGELFF.

This rearrangement joins TRBV7-8 to TRBJ1-5; 7 nucleotides match TRBD1. There are 13 residues in the CDR3. Germline V gene lookup returns CDR1 SGHVS and CDR2 FQNEAQ. J was trimmed by 4 bases and V by 3 bases; bases with no gene match: 0. As DNA, the CDR3 is TGTGCCAGCAGCTTGGGACAGAATCAGCCCCAGCATTTT. Protein sequence: CASSLGQNQPQHF.

This chain joins TRBV5-6 and TRBJ1-6, with 7 bases fitting TRBD1. With V trimmed by 4 bases and J by 0 bases, 7 bases remained unmatched. CDR3 length equals 17 residues. Looked up from germline, CDR1 is SGHDT and CDR2 is YYEEEE. This chain's CDR3 is CASSEPGQRSYNSPLHF. CDR3 bases: TGTGCCAGCAGCGAACCGGGACAGCGCTCCTATAATTCACCCCTCCACTTT.

V usage is TRBV29-1 and J usage is TRBJ1-2, with 7 bases identical to TRBD1. The germline V gene has CDR1 SQVTM and CDR2 ANQGSEA. V shed 5 bases and J 4 bases; nucleotides not matched to a gene: 10. This CDR3 has 14 amino acids. The CDR3 DNA follows: TGCAGCGTTCGGGCAGAGGGGGCCTCCTATGGCTACACCTTC. Translation: CSVRAEGASYGYTF.

This sequence joins TRBV5-1 and TRBJ2-5; the D gene is possibly TRBD2 (6 bases). This CDR3 is 11 amino acids long. Germline V CDR1 and CDR2: SGHRS, YFSETQ. V lost 3 bases and J lost 8, with 8 bases in between. The CDR3 loop is CASSWGDTQYF. CDR3 DNA: TGCGCCAGCAGCTGGGGGGACACCCAGTACTTC.

The rearrangement joins TRBV29-1 to TRBJ1-1; D uncertain. The CDR3 spans 12 residues. Germline values: CDR1 SQVTM, CDR2 ANQGSEA. Trimming pared 2 bases from V and 5 bases from J, leaving 9 bases between. This CDR3 is CSVEFTRTEAFF. CDR3 sequence (DNA): TGCAGCGTTGAATTTACCCGGACTGAAGCTTTCTTT.